This record concerns one T cell receptor (beta chain) sequence. Many counts were recorded for this clonotype. No cognate antigen has been identified for it. Per-base quality was not reported, and no clone a single base away is much larger than it. This entry belongs to a study of regulatory T cells in long-lasting Graves disease (TCRdb year 2021). Concerning the study at large: To count as having persistent Graves' disease, a patient had to have received antithyroid drug treatment for over 5 years with TSH receptor autoantibodies remaining persistently positive. Persistent Graves' disease patients were compared with newly diagnosed Graves' disease patients by peripheral blood TCR sequencing and RNA sequencing. The study was conducted in China and was registered as a clinical trial. A total of 33 samples underwent TCR sequencing, from about 13 patients with persistent Graves' disease and 20 or so patients with newly diagnosed Graves' disease. Persistent Graves' disease patients in the clinical cohort had taken antithyroid drugs for approximately 10 years on average.

V lost 2 bases and J lost 7 bases; the stretch between them is 15 bases long. For CDR1 and CDR2, the germline V gene lists SGDLS and YYNGEE. Including cysteine and phenylalanine, the CDR3 has 14 amino acids. The retained sequence is limited to the CDR3, 42 bases, with the frame set at the first base. The full study reports these points: A larger number of public clonotypes was shared among persistent patients (fewer than 3,000) than among newly diagnosed patients (around 970). Peripheral blood alone was examined, since thyroid tissue, which constituted the primary lesion, could not be accessed. The authors noted that the small sample size was a limitation that may lower accuracy. Sequencing and analysis were limited to the TCR beta chain. Persistent disease showed preferential use of TRBV28, TRBJ1-2 and TRBJ2-5, whereas newly diagnosed disease favored TRBV20-1 and TRBJ2-1. Compared with newly diagnosed patients, persistent Graves' disease patients had lower TCR Shannon entropy and fewer highly expanded clones, which suggests clonal expansion.

According to the study, the label for this sample's time point signals: persistent/refractory GD, antithyroid drugs over 5 years with positive TRAb. For both TCR sequencing and RNA sequencing, RNA was extracted from PBMCs using TRIzol. The diagnosis of Graves' disease was made according to American Thyroid Association guidelines. The patients came from an endocrinology department in Xi'an, China. Each patient gave 8.5 to 9.5 milliliters of peripheral blood, collected in an EDTA anticoagulant tube. PBMCs were isolated by Ficoll Paque Plus density gradient separation without further T cell sorting. An Agilent 2100 Bioanalyzer and agarose gel were used to check RNA quality, while a NanoDrop 2000 measured RNA concentration. Library preparation used multiplex PCR. TCRdb lists the instrument as Illumina HiSeq 4000. To build TCR beta libraries, CDR3 regions were amplified by Arm-PCR using iRepertoire HTBI primers. Before sequencing, the PCR products went through gel purification. In the authors' own workflow: Gene usage analysis of CDR3 amino acid clonotypes relied on the roughly 64 TRBV and 14 TRBJ segments identified across samples. COPE and FqMerger were used to merge filtered high-quality paired reads into contigs. Contigs were aligned with BLAST to IMGT TRBV, TRBD and TRBJ reference genes, and CDR3 was defined per IMGT. Any clonotype with a frequency above 0.1% was classified as a highly expanded clone. Repertoire diversity was measured by Shannon entropy, and V-J evenness by the Gini coefficient. Public clonotypes were defined as clonotypes shared by more than one individual. Using fastp at Q25 and MiXCR, TCRdb reprocessed the public reads and kept productive beta chains. Each entry merges the rows of one CDR3 protein and shows their most common DNA and genes. The V and J calls shown here were made by TCRdb, not taken from the authors' results. For this sample there are about 310,000 distinct CDR3 sequences; around 23% appear just once. The top ten hold around 50% of the sample.

The V gene is TRBV9 and the J gene is TRBJ1-2; the D gene is possibly TRBD1, with 5 bases matching. This receptor was identified in a female donor with Graves disease. Material: peripheral blood mononuclear cells (PBMCs), obtained when the disease was refractory, from a patient treated with antithyroid drugs. The DNA sequence is as follows: TGTGCCAGCAGCGTCAACCGGGACCTCGGTGGCTACACCTTC. This is translated as CASSVNRDLGGYTF.